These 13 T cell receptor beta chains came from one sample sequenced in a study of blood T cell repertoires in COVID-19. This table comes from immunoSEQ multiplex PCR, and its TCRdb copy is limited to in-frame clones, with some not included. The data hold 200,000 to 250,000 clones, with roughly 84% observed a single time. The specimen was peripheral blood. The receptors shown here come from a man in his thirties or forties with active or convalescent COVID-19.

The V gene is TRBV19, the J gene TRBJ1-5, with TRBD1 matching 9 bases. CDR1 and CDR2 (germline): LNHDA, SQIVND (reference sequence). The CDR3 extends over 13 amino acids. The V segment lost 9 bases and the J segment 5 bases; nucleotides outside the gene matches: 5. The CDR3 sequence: CASTGGAYQPQHF. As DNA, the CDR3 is TGTGCCAGCACAGGGGGCGCGTATCAGCCCCAGCATTTT.

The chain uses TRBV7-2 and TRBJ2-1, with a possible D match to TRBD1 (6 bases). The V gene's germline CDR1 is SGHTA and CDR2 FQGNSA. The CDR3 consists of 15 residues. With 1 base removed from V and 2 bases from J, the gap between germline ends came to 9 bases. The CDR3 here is CASSLDRVPYNEQFF. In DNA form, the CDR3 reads TGTGCCAGCAGCTTAGACAGGGTCCCCTACAATGAGCAGTTCTTC.

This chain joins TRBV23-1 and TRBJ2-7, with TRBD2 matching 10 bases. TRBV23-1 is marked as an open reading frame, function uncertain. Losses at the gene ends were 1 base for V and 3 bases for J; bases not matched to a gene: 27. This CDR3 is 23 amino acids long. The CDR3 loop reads CASSQLILGLTGTSAIALYEQYF. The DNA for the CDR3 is TGCGCCAGCAGTCAATTAATTTTAGGTCTTACCGGGACTAGCGCAATTGCCCTCTACGAGCAGTACTTC.

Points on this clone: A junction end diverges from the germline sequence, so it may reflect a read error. CDR3 in DNA: TGTGCCAGCAGCCTAGAGGTCGGGAGGGGGGTAAGAGATACGCAGTATTTT. Translating it yields CASSLEVGRGVRDTQYF. This chain connects TRBV11-2 to TRBJ2-3, with TRBD2 matching over 8 bases. CDR1 SGHAT and CDR2 FQNNGV come from the germline V gene. This CDR3 has 17 amino acids.

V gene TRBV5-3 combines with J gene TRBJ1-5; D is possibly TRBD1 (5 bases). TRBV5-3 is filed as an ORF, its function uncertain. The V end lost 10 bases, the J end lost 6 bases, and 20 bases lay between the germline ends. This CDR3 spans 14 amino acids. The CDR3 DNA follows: TGTGCCTCCTGCGGGGCCCCGGGCTCTCAGCCCCAGCATTTT. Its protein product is CASCGAPGSQPQHF.

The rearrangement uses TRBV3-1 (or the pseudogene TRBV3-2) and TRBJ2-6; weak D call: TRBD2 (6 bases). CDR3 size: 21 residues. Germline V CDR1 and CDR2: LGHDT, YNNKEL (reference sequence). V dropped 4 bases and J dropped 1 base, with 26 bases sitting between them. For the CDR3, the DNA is TGTGCCAGCAGCCGACGGGACTCCCCAACCCGGGTACTATCTGGGGCCAACGTCCTGACTTTC. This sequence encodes CASSRRDSPTRVLSGANVLTF.

In nucleotides, the CDR3 is TGTGCCAGCTCACCTCGACAGGGGGAGACCCAGTACTTC. Translation gives CASSPRQGETQYF. The genes are TRBV18 and TRBJ2-5, with 8 bases fitting TRBD1. Germline-derived CDR1 and CDR2 are KGHSH and LQKENI. The trim removed 3 bases at V and 5 bases at J, leaving 2 bases unmatched. This CDR3 contains 13 residues. Looking up the rest from reference TRBV18 and TRBJ2-5 gives the full variable domain: NAGVMQNPRHLVRRRGQEARLRCSPMKGHSHVYWYRQLPEEGLKFMVYLQKENIIDESGMPKERFSAEFPKEGPSILRIQQVVRGDSAAYFCASSPRQGETQYFGPGTRLLVL.

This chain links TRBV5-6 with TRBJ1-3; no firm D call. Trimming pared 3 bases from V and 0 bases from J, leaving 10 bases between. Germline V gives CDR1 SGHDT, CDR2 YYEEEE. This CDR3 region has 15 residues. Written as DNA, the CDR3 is TGTGCCAGCAGCTCGCCCTCACTCTCTGGAAACACCATATATTTT. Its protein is CASSSPSLSGNTIYF.

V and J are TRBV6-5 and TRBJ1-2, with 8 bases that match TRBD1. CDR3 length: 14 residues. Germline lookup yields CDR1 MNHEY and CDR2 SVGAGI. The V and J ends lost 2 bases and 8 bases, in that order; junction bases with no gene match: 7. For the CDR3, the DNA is TGTGCCAGCAGTTACGCGGGACAGGTTGGGGGCTACACCTTC. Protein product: CASSYAGQVGGYTF.

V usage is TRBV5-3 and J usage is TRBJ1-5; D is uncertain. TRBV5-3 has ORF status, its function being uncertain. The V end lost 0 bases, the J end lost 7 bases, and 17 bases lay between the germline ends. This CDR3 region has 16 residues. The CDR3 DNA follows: TGTGCCAGAAGCTTGGTCTCGCAGTTCTCGAACCAGCCCCAGCATTTT. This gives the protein CARSLVSQFSNQPQHF.

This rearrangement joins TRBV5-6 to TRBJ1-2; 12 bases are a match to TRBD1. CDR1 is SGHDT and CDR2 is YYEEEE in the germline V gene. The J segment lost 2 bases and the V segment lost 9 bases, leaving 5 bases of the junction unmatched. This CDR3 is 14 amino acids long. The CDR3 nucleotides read TGTGCCACAACGGGACAGGGGGCGAACTATGGCTACACCTTC. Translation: CATTGQGANYGYTF.

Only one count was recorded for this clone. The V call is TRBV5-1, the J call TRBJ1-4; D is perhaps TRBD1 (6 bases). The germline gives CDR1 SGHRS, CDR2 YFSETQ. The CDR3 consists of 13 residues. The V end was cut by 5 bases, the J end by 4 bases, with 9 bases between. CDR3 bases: TGCGCCAGCAGGAGGACAGATAATGAAAAACTGTTTTTT. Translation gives CASRRTDNEKLFF.

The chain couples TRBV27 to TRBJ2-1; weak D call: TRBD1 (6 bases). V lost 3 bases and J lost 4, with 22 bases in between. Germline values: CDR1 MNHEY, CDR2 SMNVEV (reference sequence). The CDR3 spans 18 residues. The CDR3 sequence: CASSFLSFGIGQYNEQFF. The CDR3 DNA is TGTGCCAGCAGTTTCTTGTCGTTTGGCATAGGACAGTACAATGAGCAGTTCTTC.